This TCR beta chain was observed in a study of T cell repertoires in cytomegalovirus infection. Overall study results and limits: Cumulative public TCR beta family frequency identified CMV carriers with the relevant HLA.

This clonotype was detected only a few times. As yet, its antigen is unknown. TCRdb re-derived calls from the reads in MiXCR, one entry per CDR3 protein. The table lists some 940,000 distinct CDR3 sequences, around a third of them singletons. The TCR was taken from a human donor in good health (CMV status not recorded). Some clones in this sample may be carry-over from other donors' samples. The sample in question was cultured CD8+ T cells from PBMCs, obtained from culture after CMV antigen stimulation.

The CDR3 loop is CASSSGGGREAFF. The CDR3 region has the DNA TGTGCCAGCAGCTCCGGGGGGGGAAGAGAAGCTTTCTTT. The chain combines TRBV7-3 with TRBJ1-1; tentatively, D is TRBD1 (5 bases). Per the germline V gene, CDR1 is SGHTA and CDR2 is FQGTGA. Trimming stripped 4 bases from V and 8 bases from J, with 14 bases between. The CDR3 has 13 amino acids.